This is a list of T cell receptor beta chains from one sample in a study of blood T cell repertoires in COVID-19. Clones were sequenced by immunoSEQ multiplex PCR, and TCRdb holds only the in-frame ones, with some missing. This table has 110,000 to 150,000 clones, around 86% appearing once. Sequenced input: peripheral blood. The source of these receptors is a human donor in a cohort sampled during active COVID-19. The CDR3 runs from the conserved cysteine through the conserved F or W.

TRBJ1-2	TRBV28	CASSPGTGYGYTF
TRBJ2-1	TRBV6-5	CASGARSVAGDEQFF
TRBJ2-1	TRBV24-1	CATSDSGRTHQLVVDEQFF
TRBJ2-6	TRBV7-6	CASSLGGTGANVLTF
TRBJ1-1	TRBV12-3/TRBV12-4	CASRIQGKAFF
TRBJ1-6	TRBV7-9	CASSFPGSPLHF
TRBJ1-2	TRBV10-1	CASSLDRDRENGYTF
TRBJ2-3	TRBV19	CASSMGGASGWFTDTQYF
TRBJ1-1	TRBV5-5	CASSLLGRGQLGTEAFF
TRBJ1-4	TRBV4-1	CASSHPATNEKLFF
TRBJ2-7	TRBV5-8	CASSPGTSGDGQYF
TRBJ2-4	TRBV2	CASSRGTTFNIQYF
TRBJ2-7	TRBV15	CATSRDGLTDYEQYF
TRBJ2-1	TRBV18	CASSPPGAGGSGNEQFF
TRBJ2-1	TRBV9	CASSVETGVTYNEQFF
TRBJ1-5	TRBV27	CASSPSGQGPDQPQHF
TRBJ1-4	TRBV28	CASSPWTGGSANEKLFF
TRBJ1-6	TRBV9	CASSVGRSAPLHF
TRBJ2-1	TRBV27	CASSLDPGIGQFF
TRBJ2-5	TRBV3-1/TRBV3-2	CASSQDRVYQETQYF
TRBJ2-3	TRBV9	CASSVVSRGAGDTQYF
TRBJ1-2	TRBV28	CASRFYGQGALGYTF
TRBJ1-1	TRBV4-1	CASSPRYRDTINTEAFF
TRBJ1-1	TRBV5-1	CASSGGTANTEAFF
TRBJ2-2	TRBV21-1	CASSKARGGEGTGELFF
TRBJ2-7	TRBV6-1	CASSEAPGVKNF
TRBJ2-3	TRBV4-1	CASSRGGTDTQYF